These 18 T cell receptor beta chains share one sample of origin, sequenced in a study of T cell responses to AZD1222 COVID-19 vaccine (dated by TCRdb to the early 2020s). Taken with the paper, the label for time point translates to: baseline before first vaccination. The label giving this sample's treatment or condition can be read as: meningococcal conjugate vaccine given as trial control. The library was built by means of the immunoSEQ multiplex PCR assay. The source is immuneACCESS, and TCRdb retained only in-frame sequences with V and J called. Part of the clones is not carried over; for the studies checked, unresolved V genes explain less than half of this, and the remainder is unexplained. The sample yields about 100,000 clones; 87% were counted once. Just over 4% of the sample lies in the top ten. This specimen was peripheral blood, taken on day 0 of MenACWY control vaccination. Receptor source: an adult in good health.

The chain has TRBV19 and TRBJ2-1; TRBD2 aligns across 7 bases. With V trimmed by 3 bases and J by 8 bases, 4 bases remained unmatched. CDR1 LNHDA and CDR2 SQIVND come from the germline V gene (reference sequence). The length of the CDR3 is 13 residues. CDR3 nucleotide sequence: TGTGCCAGTAGTATGTCTCTAGCGGATGAGCAGTTCTTC. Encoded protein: CASSMSLADEQFF.

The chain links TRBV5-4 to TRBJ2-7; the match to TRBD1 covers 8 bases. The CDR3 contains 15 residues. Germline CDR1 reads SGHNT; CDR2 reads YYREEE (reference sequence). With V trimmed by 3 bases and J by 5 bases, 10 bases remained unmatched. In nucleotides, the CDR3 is TGTGCCAGCAGCTCTCGGAGGACAGGGAGCGACGAGCAGTACTTC. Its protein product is CASSSRRTGSDEQYF. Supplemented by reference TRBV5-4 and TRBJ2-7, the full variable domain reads ETGVTQSPTHLIKTRGQQVTLRCSSQSGHNTVSWYQQALGQGPQFIFQYYREEENGRGNFPPRFSGLQFPNYSSELNVNALELDDSALYLCASSSRRTGSDEQYFGPGTRLTVT.

In DNA, the CDR3 is TGTGCCAGCAGCTGGGGGACAACTCCCTCAAGCACAGATACGCAGTATTTT. Its translation is CASSWGTTPSSTDTQYF. The chain is built from TRBV6-2 or TRBV6-3 and TRBJ2-3; perhaps TRBD1 as D (6 bases). Germline V gene lookup returns CDR1 MNHEY and CDR2 SVGEGT. V was cut by 6 bases and J by 0 bases, with 19 bases left in between. CDR3 length equals 17 residues.

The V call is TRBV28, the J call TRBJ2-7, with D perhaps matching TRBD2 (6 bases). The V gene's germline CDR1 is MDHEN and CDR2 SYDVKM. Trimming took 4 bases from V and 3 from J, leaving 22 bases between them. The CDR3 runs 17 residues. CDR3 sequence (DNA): TGTGCCAGCAGTTCCCCCGGGGGTCCAACCACTAACTACGAGCAGTACTTC. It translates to CASSSPGGPTTNYEQYF.

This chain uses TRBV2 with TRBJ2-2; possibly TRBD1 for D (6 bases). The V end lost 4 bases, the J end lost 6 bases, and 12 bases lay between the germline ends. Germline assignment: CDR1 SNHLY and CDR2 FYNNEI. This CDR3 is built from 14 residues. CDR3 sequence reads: CASSVLQGPGELFF. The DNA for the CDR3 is TGTGCCAGCAGTGTCCTACAGGGCCCCGGGGAGCTGTTTTTT.

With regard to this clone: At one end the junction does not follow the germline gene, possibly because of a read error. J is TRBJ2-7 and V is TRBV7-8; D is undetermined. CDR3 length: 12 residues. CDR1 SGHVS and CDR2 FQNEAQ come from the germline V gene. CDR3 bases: TGTGCCACCAGCCCTTTCTCCTACGAGCAGTACTTC. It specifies CATSPFSYEQYF.

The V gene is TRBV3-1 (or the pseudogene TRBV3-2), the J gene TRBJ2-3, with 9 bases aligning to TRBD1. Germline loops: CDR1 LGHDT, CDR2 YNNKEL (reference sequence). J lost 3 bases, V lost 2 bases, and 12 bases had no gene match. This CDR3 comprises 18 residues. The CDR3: CASSQCGRGTGRTDTQYF. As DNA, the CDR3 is TGTGCCAGCAGCCAATGCGGGCGGGGGACAGGGAGGACAGATACGCAGTATTTT.

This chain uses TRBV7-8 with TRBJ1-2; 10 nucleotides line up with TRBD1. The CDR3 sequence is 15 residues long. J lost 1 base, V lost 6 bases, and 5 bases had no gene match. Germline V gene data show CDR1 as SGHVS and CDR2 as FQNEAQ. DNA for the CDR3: TGTGCCAGCAGTACGAGGGACAGGGGTAACTATGGCTACACCTTC. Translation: CASSTRDRGNYGYTF.

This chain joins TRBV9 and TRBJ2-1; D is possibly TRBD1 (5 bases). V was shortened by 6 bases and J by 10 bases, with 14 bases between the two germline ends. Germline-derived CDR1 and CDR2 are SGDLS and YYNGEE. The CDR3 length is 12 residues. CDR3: CASKGVSVEQFF. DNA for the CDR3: TGTGCCAGCAAAGGGGTCTCAGTCGAGCAGTTCTTC. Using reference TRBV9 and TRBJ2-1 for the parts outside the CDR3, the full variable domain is DSGVTQTPKHLITATGQRVTLRCSPRSGDLSVYWYQQSLDQGLQFLIQYYNGEERAKGNILERFSAQQFPDLHSELNLSSLELGDSALYFCASKGVSVEQFFGPGTRLTVL.

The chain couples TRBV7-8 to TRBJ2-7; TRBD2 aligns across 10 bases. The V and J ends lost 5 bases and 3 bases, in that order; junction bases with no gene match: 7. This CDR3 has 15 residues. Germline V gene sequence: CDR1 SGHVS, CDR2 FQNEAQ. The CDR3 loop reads CASSRSGLAFYEQYF. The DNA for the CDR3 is TGTGCCAGCAGCCGCTCGGGACTAGCGTTCTACGAGCAGTACTTC.

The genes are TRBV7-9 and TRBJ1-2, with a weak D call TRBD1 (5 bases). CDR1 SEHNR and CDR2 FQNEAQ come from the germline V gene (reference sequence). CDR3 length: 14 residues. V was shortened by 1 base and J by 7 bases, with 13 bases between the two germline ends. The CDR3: CASSLVTDGSGYTF. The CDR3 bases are TGTGCCAGCAGCTTAGTGACAGATGGGAGTGGCTACACCTTC.

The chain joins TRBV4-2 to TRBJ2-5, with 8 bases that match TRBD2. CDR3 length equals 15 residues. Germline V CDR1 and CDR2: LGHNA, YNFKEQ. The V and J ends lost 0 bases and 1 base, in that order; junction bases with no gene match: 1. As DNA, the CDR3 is TGTGCCAGCAGCCAAGATCGGGGGGGCCAAGAGACCCAGTACTTC. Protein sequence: CASSQDRGGQETQYF.

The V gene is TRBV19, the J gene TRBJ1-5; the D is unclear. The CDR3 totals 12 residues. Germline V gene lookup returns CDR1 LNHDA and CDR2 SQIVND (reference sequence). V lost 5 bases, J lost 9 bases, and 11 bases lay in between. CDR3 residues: CASSPNSGPQHF. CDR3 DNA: TGTGCCAGTAGTCCTAACTCCGGGCCCCAGCATTTT.

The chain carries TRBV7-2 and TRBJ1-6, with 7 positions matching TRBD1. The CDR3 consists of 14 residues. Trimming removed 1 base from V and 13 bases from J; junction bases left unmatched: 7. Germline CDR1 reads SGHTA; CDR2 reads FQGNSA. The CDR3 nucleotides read TGTGCCAGCAGCTTAGATCAGGGGGGTAGGCCCCTCCACTTT. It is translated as CASSLDQGGRPLHF.

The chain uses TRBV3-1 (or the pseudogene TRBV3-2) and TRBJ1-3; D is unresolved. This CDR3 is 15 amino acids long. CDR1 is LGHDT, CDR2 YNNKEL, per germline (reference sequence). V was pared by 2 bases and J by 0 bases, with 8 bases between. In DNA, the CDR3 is TGTGCCAGCAGCCAAATGAGTAACTCTGGAAACACCATATATTTT. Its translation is CASSQMSNSGNTIYF.

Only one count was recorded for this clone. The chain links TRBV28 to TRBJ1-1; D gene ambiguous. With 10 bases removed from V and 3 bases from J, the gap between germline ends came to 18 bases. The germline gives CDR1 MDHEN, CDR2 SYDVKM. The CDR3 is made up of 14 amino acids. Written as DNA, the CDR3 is TGTGCCACCGAGGGCCCCGCCAGCGACACTGAAGCTTTCTTT. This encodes CATEGPASDTEAFF.

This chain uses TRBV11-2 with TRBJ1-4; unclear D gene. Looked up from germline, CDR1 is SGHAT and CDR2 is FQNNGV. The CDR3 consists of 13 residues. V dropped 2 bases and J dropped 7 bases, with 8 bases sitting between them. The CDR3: CASSLLRAEKLFF. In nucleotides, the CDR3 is TGTGCCAGCAGCTTATTGCGGGCTGAAAAACTGTTTTTT.

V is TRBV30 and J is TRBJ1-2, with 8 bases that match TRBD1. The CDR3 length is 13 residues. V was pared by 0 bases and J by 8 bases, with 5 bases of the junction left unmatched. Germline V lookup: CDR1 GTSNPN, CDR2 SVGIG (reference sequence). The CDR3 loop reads CAWSVQGEGGYTF. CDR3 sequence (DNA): TGTGCCTGGAGTGTACAGGGGGAGGGAGGCTACACCTTC.